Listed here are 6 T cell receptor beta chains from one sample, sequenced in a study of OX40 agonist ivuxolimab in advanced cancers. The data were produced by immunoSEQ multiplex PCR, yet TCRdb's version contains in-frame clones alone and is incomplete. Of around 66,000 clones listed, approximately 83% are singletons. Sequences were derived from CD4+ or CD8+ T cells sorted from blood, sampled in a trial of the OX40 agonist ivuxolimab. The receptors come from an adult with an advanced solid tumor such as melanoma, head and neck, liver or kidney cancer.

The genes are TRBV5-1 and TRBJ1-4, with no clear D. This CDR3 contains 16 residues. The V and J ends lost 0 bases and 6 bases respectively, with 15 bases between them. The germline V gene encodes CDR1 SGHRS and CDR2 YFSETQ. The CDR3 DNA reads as TGCGCCAGCAGCTTGGCCGCGGGAGGAGGGTATGAAAAACTGTTTTTT. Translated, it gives CASSLAAGGGYEKLFF.

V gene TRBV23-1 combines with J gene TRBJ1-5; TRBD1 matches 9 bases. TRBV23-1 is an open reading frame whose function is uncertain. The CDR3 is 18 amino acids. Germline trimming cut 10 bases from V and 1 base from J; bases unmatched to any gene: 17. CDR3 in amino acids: CATQSCGAGTGSNQPQHF. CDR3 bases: TGCGCCACCCAATCGTGTGGGGCCGGGACAGGGAGCAATCAGCCCCAGCATTTT.

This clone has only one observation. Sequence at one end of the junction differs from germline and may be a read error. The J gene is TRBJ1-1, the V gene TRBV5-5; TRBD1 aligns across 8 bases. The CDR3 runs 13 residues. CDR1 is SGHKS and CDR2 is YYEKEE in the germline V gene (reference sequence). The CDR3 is CASSQDRGREAFF. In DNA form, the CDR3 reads TGCGCCAGCAGCCAAGACAGGGGACGCGAAGCTTTCTTT.

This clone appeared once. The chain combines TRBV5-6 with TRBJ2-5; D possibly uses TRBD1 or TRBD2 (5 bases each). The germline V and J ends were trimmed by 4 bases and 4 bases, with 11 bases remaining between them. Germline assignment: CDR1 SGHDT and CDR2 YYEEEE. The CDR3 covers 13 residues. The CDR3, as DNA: TGTGCCAGCAGCACCCGGGACGGAGAGACCCAGTACTTC. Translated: CASSTRDGETQYF.

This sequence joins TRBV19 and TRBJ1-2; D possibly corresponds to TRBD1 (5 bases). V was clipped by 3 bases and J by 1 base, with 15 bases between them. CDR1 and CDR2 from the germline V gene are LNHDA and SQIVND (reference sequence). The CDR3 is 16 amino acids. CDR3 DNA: TGTGCCAGTAGTATTATCGCGCAGGGAGTTAACTATGGCTACACCTTC. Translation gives CASSIIAQGVNYGYTF.

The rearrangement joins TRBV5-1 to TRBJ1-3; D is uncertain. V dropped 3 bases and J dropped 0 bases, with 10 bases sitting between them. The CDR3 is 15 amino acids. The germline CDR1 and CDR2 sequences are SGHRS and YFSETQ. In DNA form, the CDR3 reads TGCGCCAGCAGCTACGGGCAGAGCTCTGGAAACACCATATATTTT. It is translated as CASSYGQSSGNTIYF.